These T cell receptor beta chains were read from a single sample in a study of blood T cell repertoires in COVID-19. The protocol was immunoSEQ multiplex PCR, while the TCRdb copy is restricted to in-frame clones and leaves out a portion. The sample yields about 250,000 clones, roughly 82% seen once. The sample was peripheral blood. The source of these receptors is a woman older than 75 with COVID-19, enrolled during active disease. Both conserved end residues are part of each CDR3. D genes are given only for firm matches. Clone size, where shown, is once, few, many, or a class for clones that have expanded.

CDR3 DNA: TGTGCCAGCAGCTTAGTACAGGGGGCGTCGGGTCAGCCCCAGCATTTT
CDR3 protein: CASSLVQGASGQPQHF
clone size: .
V gene: TRBV7-2
D gene: TRBD1
J gene: TRBJ1-5

CDR3 DNA: TGTGCCAGCAGCTCCCGCTCGAGGGATGAGCAGTTCTTC
CDR3 protein: CASSSRSRDEQFF
clone size: .
V gene: TRBV3-1/TRBV3-2
D gene: .
J gene: TRBJ2-1

CDR3 DNA: TGTGCCAGCAGCGCGGGGACAGGGAATAAAAGGAAGTCACCCCTCCACTTT
CDR3 protein: CASSAGTGNKRKSPLHF
clone size: once
V gene: TRBV5-6
D gene: TRBD1
J gene: TRBJ1-6

CDR3 DNA: TGTGCCAGCAGCCCCCGAGCCGGGACAGGGGATCTTTGGGCCCAGCATTTT
CDR3 protein: CASSPRAGTGDLWAQHF
clone size: .
V gene: TRBV21-1
D gene: .
J gene: TRBJ1-5

CDR3 DNA: TGTGCCAGCAGTTACCCGAACAGGAACTCTGGAAACACCATATATTTT
CDR3 protein: CASSYPNRNSGNTIYF
clone size: .
V gene: TRBV6-2/TRBV6-3
D gene: .
J gene: TRBJ1-3

CDR3 DNA: TGTGCCAGCACCCCTAGACAGGGCAAGTCACCCCTCCACTTT
CDR3 protein: CASTPRQGKSPLHF
clone size: .
V gene: TRBV6-5
D gene: TRBD1
J gene: TRBJ1-6

CDR3 DNA: TGTGCCAGCAGTGAACAGGGACAGGCTTACTATGGCTACACCTTC
CDR3 protein: CASSEQGQAYYGYTF
clone size: once
V gene: TRBV2
D gene: TRBD1
J gene: TRBJ1-2

CDR3 DNA: TGTGCCAGCAGTTCCCCGGGACAGGGGTATGAAAAACTGTTTTTT
CDR3 protein: CASSSPGQGYEKLFF
clone size: .
V gene: TRBV28
D gene: TRBD1
J gene: TRBJ1-4

CDR3 DNA: TGTGCCAGTAGCCTACCCCGGACAGCCAACACTGAAGCTTTCTTT
CDR3 protein: CASSLPRTANTEAFF
clone size: .
V gene: TRBV19
D gene: .
J gene: TRBJ1-1

CDR3 DNA: TGCAGCGTTGACGGAGGGACAGGGGGCTCTGGGGCCAACGTCCTGACTTTC
CDR3 protein: CSVDGGTGGSGANVLTF
clone size: .
V gene: TRBV29-1
D gene: TRBD1
J gene: TRBJ2-6

CDR3 DNA: TGTGCCAGCAGTCGGACAGGGGTTCAGCCCCAGCATTTT
CDR3 protein: CASSRTGVQPQHF
clone size: .
V gene: TRBV6-1
D gene: TRBD1
J gene: TRBJ1-5

CDR3 DNA: TGTGCCAGCTCACCACCCAGAAGCTACGAGCAGTACTTC
CDR3 protein: CASSPPRSYEQYF
clone size: .
V gene: TRBV18
D gene: .
J gene: TRBJ2-7

CDR3 DNA: TGTGCCATAAGTGGACAGGGCGGTCAGCCCCAGCATTTT
CDR3 protein: CAISGQGGQPQHF
clone size: .
V gene: TRBV10-3
D gene: TRBD1
J gene: TRBJ1-5